This TCR beta chain was recorded in a study of technical replicates of blood from several donors. Sequenced by immunoSEQ multiplex PCR; TCRdb stores in-frame clones only, minus some. Counted here are about 15,000 clones, approximately 90% occurring once; the ten biggest clones make up roughly 12%. The TCR comes from a human donor in good health. Material for sequencing was PBMCs.

CDR3 region: CASSVSTGGNNEKLFF. DNA of the CDR3: TGTGCCAGCAGCGTCTCGACAGGGGGCAATAATGAAAAACTGTTTTTT. The gene calls are TRBV9 and TRBJ1-4, with 10 bases identical to TRBD1. This CDR3 is built from 16 residues. The junction had 5 bases not matched to a gene; V was cut back by 2 bases and J by 4 bases. The V gene's germline CDR1 is SGDLS and CDR2 YYNGEE.